This T cell receptor beta chain originates from a study of cytomegalovirus exposure and HLA in healthy donors. Study conclusions and caveats: Later on, a genetic analysis was performed. It linked a missense variant in DCLRE1C with V- and J-gene trimming of TCR beta. Later on, an analysis showed TCR association rates differing by HLA locus, with DRB1 the most and HLA-C the fewest.

PCR involved 60 Vbeta and 13 Jbeta primers. TCRdb's table, derived via immunoSEQ multiplex PCR, lists solely in-frame clones and lacks some. The repertoire has 140,000 to 150,000 clones, roughly 77% of them found once; the top ten carry 3.5% to 5%. With regard to this clone: The antigen remains unidentified.

Germline CDR1 SGHTA, CDR2 FQGTGA. The CDR3 length is 13 residues. The V end was cut by 6 bases, the J end by 1 base, with 9 bases between. Sequenced material: PBMCs. The chain is built from TRBV7-3 and TRBJ1-2, with D possibly TRBD1 on 5 matching bases. The receptor's source is a male donor in good health and CMV-seronegative. CDR3 nucleotide sequence: TGTGCCAGCAGTCCAGACAGTAACTATGGCTACACCTTC. Its protein is CASSPDSNYGYTF.